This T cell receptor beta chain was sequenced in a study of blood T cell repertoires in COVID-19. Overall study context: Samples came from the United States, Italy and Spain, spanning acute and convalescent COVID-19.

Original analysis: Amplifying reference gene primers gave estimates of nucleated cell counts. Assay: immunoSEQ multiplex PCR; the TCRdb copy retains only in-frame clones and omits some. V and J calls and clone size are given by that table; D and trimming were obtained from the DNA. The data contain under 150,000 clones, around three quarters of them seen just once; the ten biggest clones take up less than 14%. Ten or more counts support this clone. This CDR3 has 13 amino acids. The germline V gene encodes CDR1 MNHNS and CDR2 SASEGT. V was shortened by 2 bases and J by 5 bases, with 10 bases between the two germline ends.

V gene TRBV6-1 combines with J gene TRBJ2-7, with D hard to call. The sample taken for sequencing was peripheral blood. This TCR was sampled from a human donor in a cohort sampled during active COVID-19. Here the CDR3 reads CASSESAGHEQYF. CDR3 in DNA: TGTGCCAGCAGTGAATCGGCAGGCCACGAGCAGTACTTC.